This section outlines one T cell receptor (beta chain) sequence together with its context. Its antigen is as yet unknown. The sample originates from a study of cytomegalovirus exposure and HLA in healthy donors. The study's findings and limits: At a 0.05 false discovery rate, a later analysis found around 17,000 TCR beta sequences to be associated with HLA alleles.

With V trimmed by 6 bases and J by 11 bases, 10 bases remained unmatched. The CDR3 covers 13 residues. From germline, CDR1 is SEHNR and CDR2 FQNEAQ (reference sequence). Use of 60 Vbeta and 13 Jbeta primers characterized the PCR. The table came from immunoSEQ multiplex PCR; TCRdb's copy has only in-frame clones and leaves some out. This table holds roughly 120,000 clones, approximately 80% found once. The sequence was obtained from a man aged 25 to 40 in good health and CMV-seropositive. The chain links TRBV7-9 to TRBJ1-1; 9 bases agree with TRBD1. What was sequenced was PBMCs. The CDR3, as DNA: TGTGCCAGCAGTAGGACAGGGGCCTTGGGTGCTTTCTTT. Protein sequence: CASSRTGALGAFF. Combining the CDR3 with reference TRBV7-9 and TRBJ1-1 gives the whole variable domain DTGVSQNPRHKITKRGQNVTFRCDPISEHNRLYWYRQTLGQGPEFLTYFQNEAQLEKSRLLSDRFSAERPKGSFSTLEIQRTEQGDSAMYLCASSRTGALGAFFGQGTRLTVV.